These 30 T cell receptor beta chains came from one sample sequenced in a study of T cells in Graves' hyperthyroidism and ophthalmopathy. Researchers took RNA transcripts and amplified the TCR beta CDR3 regions from them. TCR CDR3 underwent first-round RT-PCR with the HTBI primer set. TCRdb processed the multiplex PCR reads anew with MiXCR; each CDR3 protein has one entry. This sample has roughly 150,000 distinct CDR3 sequences, with about a tenth found just once. The source material was blood. These receptors were taken from a woman in her late teens or twenties with Graves' hyperthyroidism that later progressed to Graves' ophthalmopathy.

The chain is built from TRBV24-1 and TRBJ1-2; 12 bases fit TRBD1. Trimming cost V 4 bases and J 1 base; bases outside gene matches: 9. This CDR3 has 18 residues. Germline CDR1 KGHDR, CDR2 SFDVKD. CDR3 residues: CATSDPGTGGASNYGYTF. Written as DNA, the CDR3 is TGTGCCACCAGTGACCCCGGGACAGGGGGCGCAAGTAACTATGGCTACACCTTC.

This clonotype was observed a few times. The V gene is TRBV20-1, the J gene TRBJ2-7; no definite D call. Germline CDR1 and CDR2: DFQATT and SNEGSKA (reference sequence). CDR3 size: 11 residues. V gave up 4 bases and J gave up 6 bases, with 10 bases separating them. For the CDR3, the DNA is TGCAGTGCTATAATCGGCAGCGAGCAGTACTTC. Its protein is CSAIIGSEQYF.

This clonotype was recorded at least ten times. The chain has TRBV24-1 and TRBJ1-5; D gene uncertain. CDR1 is KGHDR and CDR2 is SFDVKD in the germline V gene. The V end lost 12 bases, the J end lost 2 bases, and 25 bases lay between the germline ends. This CDR3 contains 17 residues. The CDR3 bases are TGTGCCGTACGGGATCGGGCCTTCGGGGAGGGCAATCAGCCCCAGCATTTT. Its translation: CAVRDRAFGEGNQPQHF.

This clonotype was picked up many times. CDR3 nucleotide sequence: TGTGCCAGCAGGGTAGGGACAGGGCTATCGAGGGAGACCCAGTACTTC. Its protein is CASRVGTGLSRETQYF. The gene calls are TRBV12-3 or TRBV12-4 and TRBJ2-5, with 9 nucleotides matching TRBD1. V was clipped by 6 bases and J by 5 bases; unmatched bases: 13. The CDR3 consists of 16 residues.

This clonotype was detected ten times or more. The genes are TRBV28 and TRBJ1-5, with no clear D. The CDR3 covers 12 residues. The germline V gene encodes CDR1 MDHEN and CDR2 SYDVKM. V lost 7 bases and J 2 bases, leaving 6 bases between the germline ends. The CDR3 here is CASTSGNQPQHF. The CDR3 DNA is TGTGCCAGCACCTCTGGCAATCAGCCCCAGCATTTT.

In its sample, this clonotype was seen a few times. The chain employs TRBV19 and TRBJ2-2; D call uncertain. The CDR3 sequence is 12 residues long. Looked up from germline, CDR1 is LNHDA and CDR2 is SQIVND (reference sequence). The V and J ends lost 5 bases and 9 bases respectively, with 10 bases between them. The CDR3 DNA reads as TGTGCCAGTAGTGTCTCAGAGCGGGAGCTGTTTTTT. Translating it yields CASSVSERELFF.

This clonotype has a count of ten or more. This rearrangement joins TRBV20-1 to TRBJ1-4; D unresolved. This CDR3 contains 15 residues. Per germline, CDR1 DFQATT and CDR2 SNEGSKA (reference sequence). Trimming left V 1 base short and J 2 bases short, with 11 bases between. This CDR3 is CSARGGESTNEKLFF. The CDR3 coding sequence is TGCAGTGCTAGAGGTGGAGAATCGACTAATGAAAAACTGTTTTTT.

The gene calls are TRBV5-4 and TRBJ1-1; TRBD1 aligns across 7 bases. The CDR3 has 14 amino acids. Trimming cost V 3 bases and J 10 bases; bases outside gene matches: 12. Germline CDR1 and CDR2: SGHNT and YYREEE (reference sequence). CDR3 in amino acids: CASSSHPDREAAFF. CDR3 sequence (DNA): TGTGCCAGCAGCTCGCACCCCGACAGGGAAGCAGCTTTCTTT.

This clonotype was recorded a few times. The V call is TRBV10-3, the J call TRBJ1-1, with D maybe TRBD1 (6 bases). Germline CDR1 is ENHRY and CDR2 is SYGVKD. Trimming left V 4 bases short and J 3 bases short, with 15 bases between. The length of the CDR3 is 15 residues. The CDR3 DNA sequence: TGTGCCATCAGTGCTAACAGGGTGGGAGACACTGAAGCTTTCTTT. This sequence encodes CAISANRVGDTEAFF.

The chain links TRBV13 to TRBJ2-2, with TRBD2 identical over 12 bases. CDR1 and CDR2 from the germline V gene are PRHDT and FYEKMQ (reference sequence). The CDR3 spans 15 residues. The V segment lost 8 bases and the J segment 5 bases; nucleotides outside the gene matches: 6. In nucleotides, the CDR3 is TGTGCCAGCCAACTAGGACTAGCGGGGACCGGGGAGCTGTTTTTT. This translates into CASQLGLAGTGELFF.

Ten or more counts support this clonotype. The chain has TRBV20-1 and TRBJ2-4; the D is unclear. The germline gives CDR1 DFQATT, CDR2 SNEGSKA (reference sequence). CDR3 length: 13 residues. With 0 bases removed from V and 4 bases from J, the gap between germline ends came to 7 bases. The CDR3 protein is CSAREHQKNIQYF. The CDR3 bases are TGCAGTGCTAGAGAGCATCAAAAAAACATTCAGTACTTC.

This clonotype occurred many times. The V gene is TRBV6-5, the J gene TRBJ1-6, with a possible D match to TRBD1 (6 bases). The CDR3 consists of 14 residues. Germline assignment: CDR1 MNHEY and CDR2 SVGAGI. Trimming took 0 bases from V and 8 from J, leaving 8 bases between them. CDR3 nucleotide sequence: TGTGCCAGCAGTTACTCGGGGGGCGATTCACCCCTCCACTTT. Translation: CASSYSGGDSPLHF.

This clonotype has a handful of counts. CDR3 nucleotide sequence: TGTGCCAGCAGTTACTCACTGTCAGCTGGAGATACGCAGTATTTT. Protein product: CASSYSLSAGDTQYF. This chain uses TRBV6-6 with TRBJ2-3; D is unresolved. V lost 0 bases to trimming and J lost 5 bases, with 12 bases between them. Germline CDR1 reads MNHNY; CDR2 reads SVGAGI (reference sequence). This CDR3 is built from 15 residues.

This clonotype was picked up a small number of times. The chain employs TRBV18 and TRBJ2-2, with 13 bases lining up with TRBD2. From germline, CDR1 is KGHSH and CDR2 LQKENI. The V segment lost 4 bases and the J segment 3 bases; nucleotides outside the gene matches: 5. There are 17 residues in the CDR3. The CDR3 is CASSQLAGGPDTGELFF. The CDR3 bases are TGTGCCAGCTCACAACTAGCGGGAGGGCCCGACACCGGGGAGCTGTTTTTT.

There are many counts of this clonotype. V gene TRBV28 combines with J gene TRBJ2-1; 9 bases map to TRBD1. Germline V gives CDR1 MDHEN, CDR2 SYDVKM. The CDR3 sequence is 14 residues long. V lost 4 bases and J lost 8; bases outside the gene matches: 6. The CDR3 sequence: CASSSPDRGHEQFF. CDR3 coding DNA: TGTGCCAGCAGTTCTCCGGACAGGGGACATGAGCAGTTCTTC. The full variable domain, its missing parts supplied by reference TRBV28 and TRBJ2-1, is DVKVTQSSRYLVKRTGEKVFLECVQDMDHENMFWYRQDPGLGLRLIYFSYDVKMKEKGDIPEGYSVSREKKERFSLILESASTNQTSMYLCASSSPDRGHEQFFGPGTRLTVL.

Only a few counts were recorded for this clonotype. This chain joins TRBV25-1 and TRBJ2-1; unclear D gene. There are 14 residues in the CDR3. Trimming removed 1 base at V and 4 bases at J, with 8 bases between. CDR1 MGHDK and CDR2 SYGVNS come from the germline V gene. The CDR3 sequence: CASSESLGYNEQFF. CDR3 nucleotide sequence: TGTGCCAGCAGTGAATCTCTAGGTTACAATGAGCAGTTCTTC.

This clonotype occurred many times. The chain recombines TRBV27 with TRBJ1-2; D uncertain. CDR1 MNHEY and CDR2 SMNVEV come from the germline V gene (reference sequence). Trimming stripped 0 bases from V and 2 bases from J, with 4 bases between. CDR3 length: 13 amino acids. For the CDR3, the DNA is TGTGCCAGCAGTTTATCCTTGAACTATGGCTACACCTTC. Protein: CASSLSLNYGYTF.

This clonotype was detected only a few times. The chain joins TRBV6-5 to TRBJ1-6; the match to TRBD1 covers 8 bases. Losses at the gene ends were 1 base for V and 6 bases for J; bases not matched to a gene: 5. Germline-derived CDR1 and CDR2 are MNHEY and SVGAGI. The CDR3 has 16 residues. CDR3 loop: CASSYLPDRGNSPLHF. The CDR3 DNA follows: TGTGCCAGCAGTTACTTACCCGACAGGGGTAATTCACCCCTCCACTTT.

The table lists this clonotype with many counts. This chain uses TRBV5-1 with TRBJ1-5; 8 positions agree with TRBD1. Germline V lookup: CDR1 SGHRS, CDR2 YFSETQ. The trim removed 3 bases at V and 7 bases at J, leaving 3 bases unmatched. The CDR3 covers 13 residues. The CDR3 region is CASSSGQGQPQHF. The CDR3 nucleotides are TGCGCCAGCAGCTCAGGACAGGGACAGCCCCAGCATTTT.

This clonotype was seen ten or more times. The chain has TRBV6-1 and TRBJ1-5; D may be TRBD1 (6 bases). Trimming took 6 bases from V and 6 from J, leaving 12 bases between them. There are 13 residues in the CDR3. Germline CDR1 is MNHNS and CDR2 is SASEGT. CDR3 sequence: CASRQGMGQPQHF. The CDR3 coding sequence is TGTGCCAGCAGACAGGGTATGGGTCAGCCCCAGCATTTT.

This clonotype occurred many times. J is TRBJ1-2 and V is TRBV12-3 or TRBV12-4, with 9 bases matching TRBD1. J lost 7 bases, V lost 4 bases, and 10 bases had no gene match. The CDR3 is made up of 15 amino acids. This chain's CDR3 is CASSSGTGRFGGYTF. CDR3 DNA: TGTGCCAGCAGTTCCGGGACAGGGAGGTTCGGTGGCTACACCTTC.

This clonotype occurred many times. The chain uses TRBV11-2 and TRBJ2-7, with a weak D call TRBD1 (5 bases). Trimming left V 5 bases short and J 3 bases short, with 11 bases between. Germline-derived CDR1 and CDR2 are SGHAT and FQNNGV. CDR3 length equals 13 residues. CDR3 residues: CASSPGHDYEQYF. The CDR3 region has the DNA TGTGCCAGCAGCCCCGGACACGACTACGAGCAGTACTTC.

The chain links TRBV10-1 to TRBJ2-1; 9 nucleotides align to TRBD2. The CDR3 totals 15 residues. Germline trimming cut 11 bases from V and 5 bases from J; bases unmatched to any gene: 13. Germline V lookup: CDR1 WNHNN, CDR2 SYGVQD (reference sequence). The CDR3 protein is CAGSFPGLANNEQFF. The CDR3 nucleotides read TGCGCCGGTTCCTTCCCGGGACTAGCAAACAATGAGCAGTTCTTC.

This clonotype was found a few times. V usage is TRBV27 and J usage is TRBJ1-3, with no clear D. The V gene's germline CDR1 is MNHEY and CDR2 SMNVEV (reference sequence). The CDR3 consists of 15 residues. Trimming removed 4 bases from V and 0 bases from J, with 10 bases in between. The CDR3 loop reads CASSSSLNSGNTIYF. CDR3 sequence (DNA): TGTGCCAGCAGTTCGAGTCTGAACTCTGGAAACACCATATATTTT.

The J gene is TRBJ2-5, the V gene TRBV5-1; TRBD1 matches at 9 bases. Trimming cost V 7 bases and J 5 bases; bases outside gene matches: 15. This CDR3 contains 16 residues. From germline, CDR1 is SGHRS and CDR2 YFSETQ. The CDR3 is CASYLRTGGGAETQYF. The CDR3 DNA reads as TGCGCCAGCTACTTAAGAACAGGGGGCGGGGCGGAGACCCAGTACTTC. The whole variable domain, filled in from reference TRBV5-1 and TRBJ2-5, reads KAGVTQTPRYLIKTRGQQVTLSCSPISGHRSVSWYQQTPGQGLQFLFEYFSETQRNKGNFPGRFSGRQFSNSRSEMNVSTLELGDSALYLCASYLRTGGGAETQYFGPGTRLLVL.

This chain joins TRBV5-8 and TRBJ1-1, with a possible D match to TRBD1 (6 bases). Germline CDR1 SGHTS, CDR2 YDEGEE. Trimming stripped 4 bases from V and 7 bases from J, with 11 bases between. The CDR3 sequence is 12 residues long. The CDR3 is CASSPGHREAFF. CDR3 sequence (DNA): TGTGCCAGCAGCCCGGGACACCGTGAAGCTTTCTTT.

This clonotype was counted ten times or more. The rearrangement uses TRBV6-1 and TRBJ2-5, with 7 bases lining up with TRBD2. Germline V gene data show CDR1 as MNHNS and CDR2 as SASEGT. The CDR3 contains 15 residues. With 2 bases clipped from V and 4 bases from J, the junction kept 7 bases outside the gene matches. DNA of the CDR3: TGTGCCAGCAGTGAATTACGGGGGGTCGGAGAGACCCAGTACTTC. This sequence encodes CASSELRGVGETQYF.

This clonotype was observed many times. The V and J genes are TRBV2 and TRBJ2-7, with 11 nucleotides matching TRBD1. This CDR3 comprises 15 residues. CDR1 and CDR2 from the germline V gene are SNHLY and FYNNEI. With V trimmed by 6 bases and J by 5 bases, 9 bases remained unmatched. The CDR3 DNA is TGTGCCAGCAGGAGGAGGTGGGGACAGGGGGACGAGCAGTACTTC. It is translated as CASRRRWGQGDEQYF.

This clonotype was detected ten times or more. The CDR3 DNA sequence: TGCGCCAGCAGCCGACCCCGACAGGGACCGTTCGGGGAGCTGTTTTTT. As protein: CASSRPRQGPFGELFF. The gene calls are TRBV4-1 and TRBJ2-2, with TRBD1 identical over 7 bases. Trimming cost V 4 bases and J 7 bases; bases outside gene matches: 12. Germline loops: CDR1 MGHRA, CDR2 YSYEKL. The CDR3 is 16 residues long.

This clonotype showed up many times. This chain uses TRBV28 with TRBJ1-2, with D uncertain. CDR3 length: 13 residues. The ends were cut back, 7 bases at V and 8 bases at J, with 17 bases in the middle. Per germline, CDR1 MDHEN and CDR2 SYDVKM. This CDR3 reads CASTPAGDGGYTF. The CDR3 region has the DNA TGTGCCAGCACCCCGGCCGGGGATGGCGGCTACACCTTC.